This TCR beta chain was sequenced during a study of cytomegalovirus exposure and HLA in healthy donors (TCRdb year 2017). The study in broad terms: An earlier analysis of 587 of the donors reported 276 Gb of sequence data and 95 million to 140 million unique TCR beta sequences obtained from about 179 million T cells. Approximately 310 gigabases of sequencing data and approximately 80 million unique TCR sequences were included in an early release covering 500 to 750 HLA-typed donors. Of the roughly 400 genotyped donors, about 80% fell in the genetic ancestry cluster associated with self-reported Caucasian donors. The aim of the study was to test whether cataloging public T cell receptors could identify signatures of past pathogen exposure. The study profiled the T cell repertoires of 500 to 800 subjects by immunosequencing and related them to cytomegalovirus serostatus. A separate validation cohort of 100 to 150 different subjects was used in addition to the approximately 670-subject first cohort. To predict cytomegalovirus infection status, the study combined high-throughput TCR immunosequencing, statistical association of individual TCRs with disease status, and machine learning. To study patterns of TCR occurrence, a later analysis re-analyzed previously published TCR beta repertoires from 666 donors and added high-resolution HLA genotyping. Rather than drawing on any new phenotypic data, the later analysis identified candidate immune exposures from TCR beta sequences and the way those sequences occurred across donors. An earlier analysis of approximately 630 of the donors applied high-throughput TCR beta sequencing to assess whether each TCR beta V gene segment acted as functional or pseudogenic. Alongside the repertoire data, information on donor age, sex, ethnicity and CMV serostatus was compiled. A later genetic analysis used genome-wide SNP genotypes for about three fifths of the roughly 700 donors, treating that subset as a discovery cohort. All discovery cohort repertoires had been generated using a single sequencing platform. Both class I and class II loci were covered by HLA typing, at four-digit resolution. The number of donors typed differed by locus, with about 629-640 for A, B, C, DRB1 and DQB1, around 560 for DQA1, 600 to 610 for DPA1, and some 470 for DPB1. About 5 DR-DQ haplotypes were handled as single units for association and clustering, since linkage in the cohort was strong. Across about 380 genotyped donors of the cohort, an average of about 240,000 unique TCR beta nucleotide sequences per donor were sequenced, and roughly 20% of those sequences were non-productive. Overall study outcomes, separate from this receptor: According to a later analysis, parvovirus B19, influenza, CMV and Epstein-Barr virus appeared linked to several top co-occurrence clusters. Because counts were too low, more than 15 rarely observed V segments, including chromosome 9 orphons, were excluded from the earlier analysis of under 650 of the donors. The only immune exposure information available for the cohort was CMV serostatus. This cohort had only TCR beta chains sequenced, and the lack of alpha or paired-chain data limited which features could be detected. A later analysis found that HLA-associated TCR beta chains were more clonally expanded and had lower generation probabilities than equally common non-associated chains. A later analysis found that TCR association rates varied across HLA loci, with DRB1 alleles showing the most associated TCRs and HLA-C alleles the fewest. An earlier analysis of roughly 570 of the donors showed that most TCR beta V segments appeared in productive rearrangements either about 90% or about 30% of the time, which broadly matched IMGT annotations. V-gene and J-gene trimming of TCR beta chains was associated with a missense DCLRE1C variant in a later genetic analysis, and the association was replicated in an independent cohort. At a false discovery rate of 0.05, a later analysis linked approximately 18,000 TCR beta sequences to specific HLA alleles. A further reported finding was that TCR beta sequences accurately predicted the HLA-A and HLA-B alleles for most subjects in the first cohort. Strong co-occurrence of HLA alleles, especially DR and DQ, made assigning TCR associations to individual alleles difficult. In a later genetic analysis, fewer N-insertions in productive TCRs were reported among donors in an Asian-associated ancestry cluster than the approximately 710-donor mean. Correlated functional status among segregating V segments might reflect linkage disequilibrium, but an unknown experimental factor could not be ruled out. The sequencing pipeline was judged likely to have produced a cluster of highly shared sequence variants as a technical artifact. The 87-base-pair reads could not distinguish some IMGT-functional V segments, including TRBV6-2 and TRBV6-3, so those segments were excluded. The authors suggested that the approach could potentially be generalized to other disease states and immunological phenotypes. Most TCR sequences were seen in very few donors, while some public TCRs were found in many individuals. In a later analysis, most CMV-associated TCR beta chains were found to appear HLA-restricted, with HLA associations seemingly driven largely by CMV exposure. The study gave a list of roughly 150 TCR beta chains associated with cytomegalovirus. Roughly uniform sequencing depth across donors was assumed in presence/absence analyses, although this assumption may not hold. Because HLA typing was unavailable for some donors at each locus, only the typed subset was used in association tests. In vitro tests confirmed that a few of the cytomegalovirus-associated TCR beta chains recognize cytomegalovirus antigens. The classifier was reported to diagnose cytomegalovirus status with high specificity and sensitivity in both the original and validation cohorts.

As regards this clone: The target of this receptor is not known. There are no base qualities to consult, and no much larger clone falls within one base.

CDR1 and CDR2 are drawn from the germline V gene: SGHDN, FVKESK. From the cysteine up to the phenylalanine, the CDR3 has a length of 17 residues. The DNA shown is the 51-base CDR3, in frame from base 1. Trimming accounts for 4 bases at V and 0 bases at J, while the number of junction bases matched to no gene is 9. The cohort was made up of 666 healthy bone marrow donors. At the time of sampling, all cohort members were nominally healthy, though unrecorded immune exposures were likely present. The donor was CMV seropositive and belonged to the group of 250 to 300 seropositive cohort members. A peripheral blood sample was collected from each donor, and TCR beta sequencing was performed on peripheral blood mononuclear cells. The Qiagen DNeasy Blood Extraction Kit was used to extract genomic DNA from the blood cell samples. The library was produced with the immunoSEQ multiplex PCR assay. The multiplex PCR relied on a mix of 60 forward primers for TCR Vbeta segments and 13 reverse primers for TCR Jbeta segments. A multiplex PCR assay on genomic DNA amplified the CDR3 region of rearranged TCR beta genes. The amplified TCR beta libraries were sequenced on the Illumina HiSeq System as 87-base-pair reads. Processing in the source paper ran as follows. A later analysis tallied around 82 million unique TCR beta chains across the 550 to 850 repertoires, and some 10 million of those chains were shared by two or more donors. Raw reads were error-corrected and collapsed into unique sequences with a nearest-neighbor algorithm that merged closely related sequences to remove PCR and sequencing errors. Alignment of CDR3 sequences to IMGT reference sequences was used to assign V, D and J gene segments. For a sequence to be retained, a match of at least six nucleotides was required to both a V gene segment and a J gene segment. Rearrangements were called productive when the CDR3 lacked stop codons and stayed in frame with V and J; all others were non-productive. CDR3 was defined by IMGT convention, running from the second conserved V-encoded cysteine to the conserved J-encoded phenylalanine. In an earlier analysis of approximately 590 of the donors, sequences lacking an unambiguous match to a single V gene segment were excluded. In an earlier analysis of 587 of the donors, a V segment was called functional when productive rearrangements were above 56.7%, and segregating when the standard deviation between donors exceeded 5%. A statistical classification framework was built to diagnose cytomegalovirus status from the catalog of TCR beta chain sequences. In a later analysis, TCR nucleotide sequences were compared against IMGT/GENE-DB human TR gene sequences so that V and J genes could be assigned. In a later analysis, CDR3 sequences and most-parsimonious VDJ recombination scenarios were assigned using the TCRdist pipeline. In a later analysis, each TCR beta chain was defined by its CDR3 amino acid sequence together with its V-gene family, and reads lacking a unique V-gene family were excluded. A later analysis removed several hundred highly shared, low-generation-probability nucleotide sequences to deal with suspected cross-contamination and a sequencing artifact. For each public chain, a later analysis derived a clonal expansion index from normalized ranks of inferred template counts within each repertoire. In a later analysis, generation probabilities were computed using a VDJ recombination model fitted to out-of-frame rearrangements, and the results were checked against IGoR. A later analysis scored TCR-TCR, TCR-HLA and TCR-CMV co-occurrence with hypergeometric tests, applying a repertoire-size bias correction to TCR pairs. False discovery rates were estimated in a later analysis by permuting HLA or CMV assignments 20 times. In a later analysis, co-occurring TCRs were grouped using DBSCAN, and TCRdist sequence similarity was added for clustering within HLA-allele-positive subsets. For co-occurrence clustering, repertoires with fewer than 30,000 or more than 120,000 public chains were excluded, along with roughly 5 repertoires with anomalous nucleotide sharing. The table was pulled from immuneACCESS by TCRdb, which kept in-frame rearrangements only. Such tables lose some clones; where checked, under half of the loss comes from unresolved V genes, and the rest has no known cause. V, J and clone size were drawn from that table, and D and trimming were deduced from the DNA. In all, the sample holds tens of thousands of clones, and approximately 68% of those were seen once. Together, the top ten hold under 25% of the sample.

The source of this sequence is a woman aged 50 to 65 in good health and CMV-seropositive. The source material was PBMCs. Rearrangement joined TRBV14 to TRBJ2-1; TRBD2 matches 7 bases in the middle. The CDR3 here reads CASSRRSGALSYNEQFF. The nucleotide sequence reads TGTGCCAGCAGCCGTAGAAGCGGGGCCCTCTCCTACAATGAGCAGTTCTTC.